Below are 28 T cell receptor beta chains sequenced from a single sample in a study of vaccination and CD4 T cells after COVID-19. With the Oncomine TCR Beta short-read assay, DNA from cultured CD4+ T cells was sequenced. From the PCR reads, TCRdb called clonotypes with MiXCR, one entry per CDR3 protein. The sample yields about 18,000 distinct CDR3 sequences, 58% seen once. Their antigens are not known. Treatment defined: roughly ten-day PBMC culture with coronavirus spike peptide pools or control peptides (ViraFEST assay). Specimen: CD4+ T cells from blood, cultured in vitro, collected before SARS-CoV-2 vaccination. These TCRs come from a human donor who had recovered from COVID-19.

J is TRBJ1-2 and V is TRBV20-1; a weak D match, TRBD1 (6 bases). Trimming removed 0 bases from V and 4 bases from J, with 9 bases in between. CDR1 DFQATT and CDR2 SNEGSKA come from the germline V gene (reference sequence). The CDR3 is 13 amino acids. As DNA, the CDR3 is TGCAGTGCTAGAGAGGGGGCCCTCTATGGCTACACCTTC. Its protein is CSAREGALYGYTF.

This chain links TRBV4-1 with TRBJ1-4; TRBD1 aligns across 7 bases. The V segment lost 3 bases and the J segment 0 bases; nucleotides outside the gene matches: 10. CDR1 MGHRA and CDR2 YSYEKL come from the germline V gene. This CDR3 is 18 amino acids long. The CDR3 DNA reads TGCGCCAGCAGCCAGACAGTCCGACAGGGTGCAACTAATGAAAAACTGTTTTTT. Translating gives CASSQTVRQGATNEKLFF.

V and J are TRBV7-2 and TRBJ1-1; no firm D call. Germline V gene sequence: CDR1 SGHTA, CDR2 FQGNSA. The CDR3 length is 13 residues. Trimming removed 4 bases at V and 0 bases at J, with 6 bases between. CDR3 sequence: CASSSQMNTEAFF. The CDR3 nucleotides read TGTGCCAGCAGCTCGCAGATGAACACTGAAGCTTTCTTT.

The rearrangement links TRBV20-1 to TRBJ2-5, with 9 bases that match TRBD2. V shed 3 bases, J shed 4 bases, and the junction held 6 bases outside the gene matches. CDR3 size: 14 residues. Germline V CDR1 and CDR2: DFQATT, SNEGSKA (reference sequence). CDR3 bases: TGCAGTGCTAGCCTCGGGACTAGCTTAGAGACCCAGTACTTC. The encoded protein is CSASLGTSLETQYF.

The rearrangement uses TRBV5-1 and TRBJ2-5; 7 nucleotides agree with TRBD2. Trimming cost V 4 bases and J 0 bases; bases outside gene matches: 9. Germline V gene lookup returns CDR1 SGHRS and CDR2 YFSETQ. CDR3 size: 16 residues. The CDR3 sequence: CASSLKTSINQETQYF. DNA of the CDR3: TGCGCCAGCAGCCTAAAGACTAGCATAAACCAAGAGACCCAGTACTTC.

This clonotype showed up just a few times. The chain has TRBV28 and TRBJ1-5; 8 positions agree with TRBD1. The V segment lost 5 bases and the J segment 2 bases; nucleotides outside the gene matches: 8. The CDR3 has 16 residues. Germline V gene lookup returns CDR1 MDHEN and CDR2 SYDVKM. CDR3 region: CASSQTRGLGNQPQHF. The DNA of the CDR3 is TGTGCCAGCAGTCAGACCAGGGGGCTTGGCAATCAGCCCCAGCATTTT.

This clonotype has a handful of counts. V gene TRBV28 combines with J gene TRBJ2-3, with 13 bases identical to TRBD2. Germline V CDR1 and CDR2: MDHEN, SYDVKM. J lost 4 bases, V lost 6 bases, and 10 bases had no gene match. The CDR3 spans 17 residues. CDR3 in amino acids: CASRRTSGSSWADTQYF. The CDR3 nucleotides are TGTGCCAGCAGGAGGACTAGCGGGAGTAGTTGGGCAGATACGCAGTATTTT. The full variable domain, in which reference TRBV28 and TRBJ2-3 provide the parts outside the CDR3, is DVKVTQSSRYLVKRTGEKVFLECVQDMDHENMFWYRQDPGLGLRLIYFSYDVKMKEKGDIPEGYSVSREKKERFSLILESASTNQTSMYLCASRRTSGSSWADTQYFGPGTRLTVL.

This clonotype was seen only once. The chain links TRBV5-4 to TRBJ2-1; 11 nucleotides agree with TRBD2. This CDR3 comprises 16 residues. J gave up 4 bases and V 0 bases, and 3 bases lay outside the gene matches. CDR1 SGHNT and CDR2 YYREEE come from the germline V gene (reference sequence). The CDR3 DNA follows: TGTGCCAGCAGCTTGGCCGGGACTAGCGGTTACAATGAGCAGTTCTTC. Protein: CASSLAGTSGYNEQFF. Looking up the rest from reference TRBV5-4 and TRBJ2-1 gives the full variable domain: ETGVTQSPTHLIKTRGQQVTLRCSSQSGHNTVSWYQQALGQGPQFIFQYYREEENGRGNFPPRFSGLQFPNYSSELNVNALELDDSALYLCASSLAGTSGYNEQFFGPGTRLTVL.

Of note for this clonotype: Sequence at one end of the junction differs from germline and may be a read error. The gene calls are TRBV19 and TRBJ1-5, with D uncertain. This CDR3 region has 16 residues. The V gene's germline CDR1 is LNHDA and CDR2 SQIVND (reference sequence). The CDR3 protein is CASSIWRQLSHQPQHF. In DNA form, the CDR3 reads TGTGCCAGTAGTATTTGGCGGCAGCTTAGCCATCAGCCCCAGCATTTT.

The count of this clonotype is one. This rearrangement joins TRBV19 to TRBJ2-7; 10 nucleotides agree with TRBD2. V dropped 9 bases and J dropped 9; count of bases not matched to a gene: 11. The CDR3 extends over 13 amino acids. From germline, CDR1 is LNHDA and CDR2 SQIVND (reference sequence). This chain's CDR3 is CASRGPSGSGQYF. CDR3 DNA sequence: TGTGCCAGCCGTGGGCCTAGCGGGAGTGGGCAGTACTTC. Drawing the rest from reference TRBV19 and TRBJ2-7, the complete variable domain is DGGITQSPKYLFRKEGQNVTLSCEQNLNHDAMYWYRQDPGQGLRLIYYSQIVNDFQKGDIAEGYSVSREKKESFPLTVTSAQKNPTAFYLCASRGPSGSGQYFGPGTRLTVT.

Written as DNA, the CDR3 is TGCGCCAGCAGCAAGGACAGAGTCCAAGAGACCCAGTACTTC. Its protein is CASSKDRVQETQYF. This sequence joins TRBV5-1 and TRBJ2-5; TRBD1 might be the D (6 bases). This CDR3 comprises 14 residues. V was cut by 4 bases and J by 1 base, with 11 bases left in between. CDR1 is SGHRS, CDR2 YFSETQ, per germline.

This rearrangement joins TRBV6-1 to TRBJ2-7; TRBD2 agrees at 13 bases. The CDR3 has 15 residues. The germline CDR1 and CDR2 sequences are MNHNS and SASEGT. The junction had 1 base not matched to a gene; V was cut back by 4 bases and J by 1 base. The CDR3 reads CASSGLAGGSYEQYF. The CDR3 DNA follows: TGTGCCAGCAGTGGACTAGCGGGAGGATCCTACGAGCAGTACTTC.

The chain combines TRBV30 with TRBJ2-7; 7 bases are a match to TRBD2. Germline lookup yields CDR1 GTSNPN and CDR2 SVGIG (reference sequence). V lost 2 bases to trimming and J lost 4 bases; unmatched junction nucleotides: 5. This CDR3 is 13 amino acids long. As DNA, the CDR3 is TGTGCCTGGAGTCCGGGACTAAGTTACGAGCAGTACTTC. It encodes CAWSPGLSYEQYF. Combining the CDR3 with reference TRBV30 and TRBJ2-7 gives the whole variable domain SQTIHQWPATLVQPVGSPLSLECTVEGTSNPNLYWYRQAAGRGLQLLFYSVGIGQISSEVPQNLSASRPQDRQFILSSKKLLLSDSGFYLCAWSPGLSYEQYFGPGTRLTVT.

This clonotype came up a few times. CDR3 protein: CATPPGNTEAFF. Here the CDR3 DNA reads TGCGCCACACCACCAGGGAACACTGAAGCTTTCTTT. The J gene is TRBJ1-1, the V gene TRBV23-1, with D hard to call. TRBV23-1 is treated as an ORF (open reading frame) with a function not yet certain. The germline V and J ends were trimmed by 10 bases and 1 base, with 10 bases remaining between them. This CDR3 contains 12 residues.

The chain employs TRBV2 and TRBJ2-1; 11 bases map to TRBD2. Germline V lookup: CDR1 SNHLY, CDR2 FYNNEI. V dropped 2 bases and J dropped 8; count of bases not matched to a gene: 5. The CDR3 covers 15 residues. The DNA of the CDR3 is TGTGCCAGCAGTGAAACTAGCGGGAGTTTTTATGAGCAGTTCTTC. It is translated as CASSETSGSFYEQFF.

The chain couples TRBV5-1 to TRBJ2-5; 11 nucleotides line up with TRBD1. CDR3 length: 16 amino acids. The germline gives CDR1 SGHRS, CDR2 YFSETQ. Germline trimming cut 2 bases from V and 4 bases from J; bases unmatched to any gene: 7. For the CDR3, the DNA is TGCGCCAGCAGCTTATACGGACAGGGGGCGGGAGAGACCCAGTACTTC. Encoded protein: CASSLYGQGAGETQYF. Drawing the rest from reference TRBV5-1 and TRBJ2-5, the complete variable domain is KAGVTQTPRYLIKTRGQQVTLSCSPISGHRSVSWYQQTPGQGLQFLFEYFSETQRNKGNFPGRFSGRQFSNSRSEMNVSTLELGDSALYLCASSLYGQGAGETQYFGPGTRLLVL.

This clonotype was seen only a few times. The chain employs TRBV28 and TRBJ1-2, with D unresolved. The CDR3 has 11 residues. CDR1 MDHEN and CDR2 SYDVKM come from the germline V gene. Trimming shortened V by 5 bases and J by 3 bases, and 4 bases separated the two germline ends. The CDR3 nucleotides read TGTGCCAGCAGTCCCGACTATGGCTACACCTTC. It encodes CASSPDYGYTF.

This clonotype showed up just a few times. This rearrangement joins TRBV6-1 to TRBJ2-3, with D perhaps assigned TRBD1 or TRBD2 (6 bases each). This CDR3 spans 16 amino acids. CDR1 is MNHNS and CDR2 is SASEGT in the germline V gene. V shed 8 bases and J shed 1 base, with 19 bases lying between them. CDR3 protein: CASRNRGTTGTDTQYF. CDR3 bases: TGTGCCAGCCGAAACCGCGGGACAACCGGCACAGATACGCAGTATTTT.

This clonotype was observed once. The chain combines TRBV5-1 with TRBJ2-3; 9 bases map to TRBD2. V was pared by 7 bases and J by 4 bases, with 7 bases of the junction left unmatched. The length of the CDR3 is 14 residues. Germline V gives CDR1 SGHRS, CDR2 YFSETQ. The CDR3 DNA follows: TGCGCCAGCGGGGCGGGAGGGCCCCCAGATACGCAGTATTTT. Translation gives CASGAGGPPDTQYF.

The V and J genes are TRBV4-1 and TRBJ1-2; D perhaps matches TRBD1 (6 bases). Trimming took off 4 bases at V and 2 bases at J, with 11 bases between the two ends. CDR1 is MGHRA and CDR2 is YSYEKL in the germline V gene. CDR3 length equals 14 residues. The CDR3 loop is CASSLIGTNYGYTF. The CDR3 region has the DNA TGCGCCAGCAGCCTCATAGGGACAAACTATGGCTACACCTTC.

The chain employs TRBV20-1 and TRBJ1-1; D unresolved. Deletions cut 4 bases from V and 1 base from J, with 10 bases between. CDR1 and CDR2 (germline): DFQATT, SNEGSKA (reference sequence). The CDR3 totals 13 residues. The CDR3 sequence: CSATPRKNTEAFF. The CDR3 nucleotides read TGCAGTGCTACCCCGCGGAAGAACACTGAAGCTTTCTTT.

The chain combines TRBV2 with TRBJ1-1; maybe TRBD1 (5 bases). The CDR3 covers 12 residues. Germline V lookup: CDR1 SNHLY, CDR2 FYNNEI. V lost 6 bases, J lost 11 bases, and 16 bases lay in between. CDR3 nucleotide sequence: TGTGCCAGCAGGGAAAGGGGTATGAGGGCTTTCTTT. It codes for CASRERGMRAFF. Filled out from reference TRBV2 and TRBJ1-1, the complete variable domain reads EPEVTQTPSHQVTQMGQEVILRCVPISNHLYFYWYRQILGQKVEFLVSFYNNEISEKSEIFDDQFSVERPDGSNFTLKIRSTKLEDSAMYFCASRERGMRAFFGQGTRLTVV.

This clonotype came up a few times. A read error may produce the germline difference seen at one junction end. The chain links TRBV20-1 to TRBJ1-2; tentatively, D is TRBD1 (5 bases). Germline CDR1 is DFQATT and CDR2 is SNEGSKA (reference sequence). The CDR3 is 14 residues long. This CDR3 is CSASAGSRNDGYTF. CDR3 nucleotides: TGCAGTGCTAGTGCAGGGAGTCGTAACGATGGCTACACCTTC.

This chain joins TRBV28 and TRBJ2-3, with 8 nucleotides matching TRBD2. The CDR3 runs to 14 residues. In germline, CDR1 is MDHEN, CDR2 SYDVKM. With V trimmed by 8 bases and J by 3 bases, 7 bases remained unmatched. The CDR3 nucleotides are TGTGCCAGCCACAGCGGGAGTGGGACAGATACGCAGTATTTT. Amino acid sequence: CASHSGSGTDTQYF.

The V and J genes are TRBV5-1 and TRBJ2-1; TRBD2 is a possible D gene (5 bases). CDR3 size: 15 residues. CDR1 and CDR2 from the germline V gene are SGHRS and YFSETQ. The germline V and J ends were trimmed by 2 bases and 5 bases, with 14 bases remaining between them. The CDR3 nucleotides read TGCGCCAGCAGCTTTACTGGGAGAGGGAACAATGAGCAGTTCTTC. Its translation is CASSFTGRGNNEQFF. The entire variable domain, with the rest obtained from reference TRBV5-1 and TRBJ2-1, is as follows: KAGVTQTPRYLIKTRGQQVTLSCSPISGHRSVSWYQQTPGQGLQFLFEYFSETQRNKGNFPGRFSGRQFSNSRSEMNVSTLELGDSALYLCASSFTGRGNNEQFFGPGTRLTVL.

The CDR3 reads CSAATGTANTEAFF. In DNA, the CDR3 is TGCAGTGCCGCAACCGGGACGGCGAACACTGAAGCTTTCTTT. This chain joins TRBV20-1 and TRBJ1-1; weak D call: TRBD1 (5 bases). Trimming shortened V by 6 bases and J by 1 base, and 15 bases separated the two germline ends. Germline V lookup: CDR1 DFQATT, CDR2 SNEGSKA (reference sequence). This CDR3 comprises 14 residues.

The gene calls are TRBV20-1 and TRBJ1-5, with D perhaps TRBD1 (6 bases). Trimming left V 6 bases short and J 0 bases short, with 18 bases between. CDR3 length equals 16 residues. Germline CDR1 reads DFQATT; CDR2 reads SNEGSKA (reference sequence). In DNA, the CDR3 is TGCAGTGCCCCTGACCCCCGGGGGCGTAGCAATCAGCCCCAGCATTTT. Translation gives CSAPDPRGRSNQPQHF.

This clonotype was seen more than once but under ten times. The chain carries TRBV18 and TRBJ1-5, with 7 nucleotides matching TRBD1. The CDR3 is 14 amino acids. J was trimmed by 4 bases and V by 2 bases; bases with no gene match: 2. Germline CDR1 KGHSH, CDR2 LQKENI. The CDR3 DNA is TGTGCCAGCTCACCAGGACAGGCTAATCAGCCCCAGCATTTT. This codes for CASSPGQANQPQHF.